These 5 T cell receptor beta chains originate from one sample sequenced in a study of T cells in women clearing cervical HPV infection. The table came from immunoSEQ multiplex PCR; TCRdb's copy has only in-frame clones and leaves some out. The sample includes around 20,000 clones. Sequencing input: blood buffy coat. All receptors derive from a woman between 18 and 69 years old with a cervical HPV16 infection that either progressed to CIN3+ or cleared (not recorded which).

Measured by frequency, this clone is medium-sized. The read stops 3 residues short of the end of the CDR3; the missing end is completed from the germline J gene. This chain uses TRBV5-6 with TRBJ2-3, with 7 bases aligning to TRBD2. CDR1 is SGHDT and CDR2 is YYEEEE in the germline V gene. The CDR3 contains 14 residues. V dropped 2 bases and J dropped 6; count of bases not matched to a gene: 6. CDR3 amino acids: CASSLAGRDDTQYF. The part of the CDR3 DNA that was read is TGTGCCAGCAGCTTAGCGGGACGGGACGATACG.

As for this clone: The CDR3 end is not reached by the read, which stops 3 residues before it; the germline J gene fills it in. The chain combines TRBV7-9 with TRBJ1-1; D gene ambiguous. Looked up from germline, CDR1 is SEHNR and CDR2 is FQNEAQ (reference sequence). The ends were cut back, 2 bases at V and 1 base at J, with 5 bases in the middle. The CDR3 runs 13 residues. Here the CDR3 reads CASSLSRNTEAFF. Partial CDR3 DNA: TGTGCCAGCAGCTTATCCAGGAACACTGAA.

Worth noting for this clone: Sequencing ends 3 residues short of the CDR3 end; the germline J gene provides the rest. The chain couples TRBV12-3 or TRBV12-4 to TRBJ2-5; the match to TRBD2 covers 10 bases. The V and J ends lost 4 bases and 1 base, in that order; junction bases with no gene match: 9. This CDR3 region has 17 residues. CDR3 DNA, as far as it was read: TGTGCCAGCAGTTCCTCCCCTAGCGGGGGCATCCAAGAGACC. Its protein product is CASSSSPSGGIQET. In full, the CDR3 reads CASSSSPSGGIQETQYF.

CDR3 sequence reads: CSARDRAGVYNEQFF. The CDR3 bases that were read are TGCAGTGCTAGAGATAGGGCGGGGGTTTACAATGAG. The chain recombines TRBV20-1 with TRBJ2-1; TRBD2 matches at 7 bases. The CDR3 extends 3 residues past the end of the read, so its final part is completed from the germline J gene. J gave up 4 bases and V 0 bases, and 6 bases lay outside the gene matches. The germline V gene encodes CDR1 DFQATT and CDR2 SNEGSKA (reference sequence). This CDR3 has 15 residues.

For this clone: The sequenced fragment ends 3 residues before the CDR3 boundary, so the rest is inferred from the germline J gene. The chain carries TRBV12-3 or TRBV12-4 and TRBJ2-3; 10 bases map to TRBD2. V shed 5 bases, J shed 3 bases, and the junction held 11 bases outside the gene matches. The CDR3 sequence is 17 residues long. Here the CDR3 reads CASSRSGGSRGTDTQYF. The CDR3 DNA, read in part, is TGTGCCAGCAGTCGTAGCGGGGGGTCGAGGGGTACAGATACG.